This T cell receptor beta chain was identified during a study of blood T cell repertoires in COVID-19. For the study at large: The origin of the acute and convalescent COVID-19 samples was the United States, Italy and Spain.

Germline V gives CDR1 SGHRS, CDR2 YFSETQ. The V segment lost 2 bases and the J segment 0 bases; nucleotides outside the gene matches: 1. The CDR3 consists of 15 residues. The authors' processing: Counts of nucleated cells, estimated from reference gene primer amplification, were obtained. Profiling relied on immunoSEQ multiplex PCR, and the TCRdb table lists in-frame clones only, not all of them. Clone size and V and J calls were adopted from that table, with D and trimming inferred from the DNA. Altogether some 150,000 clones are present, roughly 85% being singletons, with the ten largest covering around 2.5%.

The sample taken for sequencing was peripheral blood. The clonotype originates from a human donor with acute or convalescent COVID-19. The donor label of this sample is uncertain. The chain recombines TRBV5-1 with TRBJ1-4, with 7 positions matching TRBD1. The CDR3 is CASSFTGATNEKLFF. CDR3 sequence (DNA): TGCGCCAGCAGCTTCACAGGGGCAACTAATGAAAAACTGTTTTTT.